These 13 T cell receptor beta chains came from one sample sequenced in a study of T cell changes during pregnancy in multiple sclerosis. Assay: immunoSEQ multiplex PCR; the TCRdb copy retains only in-frame clones and omits some. The repertoire holds 70,000 to 100,000 clones, with about 93% as singletons. The sample here was peripheral blood, taken in the first trimester of pregnancy. These receptors all come from a female donor with multiple sclerosis, enrolled in a pregnancy study.

The J gene is TRBJ2-1, the V gene TRBV5-6, with 7 bases aligning to TRBD1. CDR3 length: 15 amino acids. V shed 4 bases and J 0 bases; nucleotides not matched to a gene: 4. Germline V gene data show CDR1 as SGHDT and CDR2 as YYEEEE. CDR3 coding DNA: TGTGCCAGCAGCCGGGACAGTCACTCCTACAATGAGCAGTTCTTC. It specifies CASSRDSHSYNEQFF.

This chain joins TRBV7-3 and TRBJ2-3; the D gene is possibly TRBD2 (5 bases). The CDR3 totals 14 residues. Germline V gene sequence: CDR1 SGHTA, CDR2 FQGTGA. V was trimmed by 2 bases and J by 1 base, leaving 7 bases between them. In DNA, the CDR3 is TGTGCCAGCAGCTTAGTCGGGGGCACAGATACGCAGTATTTT. It translates to CASSLVGGTDTQYF.

The chain uses TRBV5-5 and TRBJ2-7; D is possibly TRBD2 (5 bases). Trimming took 1 base from V and 2 from J, leaving 7 bases between them. Germline V CDR1 and CDR2: SGHKS, YYEKEE (reference sequence). The CDR3 length is 13 residues. DNA for the CDR3: TGTGCCAGCAGCTTGCCGGGAACCTACGAGCAGTACTTC. This codes for CASSLPGTYEQYF.

This chain uses TRBV27 with TRBJ2-1; D possibly corresponds to TRBD2 (5 bases). The CDR3 sequence is 15 residues long. The germline CDR1 and CDR2 sequences are MNHEY and SMNVEV (reference sequence). Trimming stripped 2 bases from V and 2 bases from J, with 10 bases between. CDR3 region: CASSLTRVPYNEQFF. The CDR3 coding sequence is TGTGCCAGCAGTTTAACGAGGGTCCCCTACAATGAGCAGTTCTTC.

The chain has TRBV15 and TRBJ2-7; 11 bases match TRBD1. Germline CDR1 is LNHNV and CDR2 is YYDKDF (reference sequence). With 6 bases clipped from V and 3 bases from J, the junction kept 7 bases outside the gene matches. This CDR3 has 15 amino acids. The CDR3 loop reads CATSPGQGAYYEQYF. CDR3 in DNA: TGTGCCACCAGTCCAGGACAGGGGGCATACTACGAGCAGTACTTC.

The rearrangement joins TRBV4-1 to TRBJ1-4, with 7 nucleotides matching TRBD1. V shed 1 base and J 6 bases; nucleotides not matched to a gene: 8. The germline gives CDR1 MGHRA, CDR2 YSYEKL. The CDR3 runs to 16 residues. The CDR3 coding sequence is TGCGCCAGCAGCCAAGTAGGGACAGCCTCCGATGAAAAACTGTTTTTT. This translates into CASSQVGTASDEKLFF.

Comments on this clone: A junction end diverges from the germline sequence, so it may reflect a read error. The chain has TRBV14 and TRBJ1-3, with D tentatively TRBD1 (6 bases). CDR1 is SGHDN, CDR2 FVKESK, per germline. This CDR3 is built from 12 residues. The CDR3 here is CASSPQGYTFHF. In DNA, the CDR3 is TGTGCCAGCAGCCCTCAGGGGTACACCTTTCATTTT. The full variable domain, in which reference TRBV14 and TRBJ1-3 provide the parts outside the CDR3, is EAGVTQFPSHSVIEKGQTVTLRCDPISGHDNLYWYRRVMGKEIKFLLHFVKESKQDESGMPNNRFLAERTGGTYSTLKVQPAELEDSGVYFCASSPQGYTFHFGEGSWLTVV.

This chain joins TRBV5-4 and TRBJ2-1; 16 bases are a match to TRBD2. V gave up 4 bases and J gave up 5 bases; unmatched junction bases: 6. The germline CDR1 and CDR2 sequences are SGHNT and YYREEE (reference sequence). The CDR3 has 17 amino acids. The CDR3 protein is CASSPGTSGGVDNEQFF. The CDR3, as DNA: TGTGCCAGCAGCCCCGGGACTAGCGGGGGGGTAGACAATGAGCAGTTCTTC.

The chain couples TRBV5-4 to TRBJ2-2, with D perhaps matching TRBD1 (5 bases). Trimming left V 2 bases short and J 3 bases short, with 14 bases between. CDR3 length: 16 residues. Germline CDR1 is SGHNT and CDR2 is YYREEE (reference sequence). The CDR3 DNA reads as TGTGCCAGCAGCTTTCCAGGGTCAATCGACACCGGGGAGCTGTTTTTT. Protein: CASSFPGSIDTGELFF.

This chain links TRBV6-4 with TRBJ2-2, with TRBD2 matching 8 bases. The CDR3 consists of 13 residues. Germline values: CDR1 MRHNA, CDR2 SNTAGT. Losses at the gene ends were 6 bases for V and 4 bases for J; bases not matched to a gene: 1. The CDR3 sequence: CASSGGGTGELFF. CDR3 sequence (DNA): TGTGCCAGCAGCGGGGGGGGCACCGGGGAGCTGTTTTTT.

This rearrangement joins TRBV6-5 to TRBJ1-2; tentatively, D is TRBD1 (5 bases). The CDR3 sequence is 15 residues long. Germline V lookup: CDR1 MNHEY, CDR2 SVGAGI. Trimming took 2 bases from V and 1 from J, leaving 11 bases between them. The CDR3, as DNA: TGTGCCAGCAGTTACCTGGCAGGGATTAACTATGGCTACACCTTC. Its protein product is CASSYLAGINYGYTF.

This clone was found once. The rearrangement uses TRBV18 and TRBJ1-1; D unclear. CDR1 is KGHSH and CDR2 is LQKENI in the germline V gene. Trimming took 2 bases from V and 1 from J, leaving 8 bases between them. The CDR3 runs 14 residues. The CDR3 nucleotides are TGTGCCAGCTCACCAGAGTCTGGGAACACTGAAGCTTTCTTT. Its protein is CASSPESGNTEAFF.

The V and J genes are TRBV5-1 and TRBJ2-5; 10 nucleotides align to TRBD2. The V gene end was trimmed by 3 bases and the J gene end by 3 bases; junction bases not matched to a gene: 11. Germline CDR1 is SGHRS and CDR2 is YFSETQ. This CDR3 contains 17 residues. Here the CDR3 reads CASSSAPASGGEETQYF. The CDR3 DNA sequence: TGCGCCAGCAGCTCTGCGCCGGCAAGCGGGGGGGAAGAGACCCAGTACTTC.